The T cell receptor (beta chain) described here comes from a study of blood T cell repertoires in COVID-19. Turning to the study itself: Some COVID-19 samples were acute and others convalescent; all came from the United States, Italy and Spain. The cDNA or gDNA used as material had been derived from T cells, B-cell-depleted T cells, or PBMCs.

Original methodology: Nucleated cell number was recorded as an estimate derived from reference gene primer amplification. Sequencing used immunoSEQ multiplex PCR; TCRdb keeps in-frame clones, though not all of them. V, J and clone size are taken as reported in that table, and D and trimming were inferred from the DNA itself. The repertoire has about 130,000 clones, approximately 87% of them found once; the top ten carry roughly 2.2%. V lost 0 bases to trimming and J lost 4 bases; unmatched junction nucleotides: 1. CDR1 LGHNA and CDR2 YSLEER come from the germline V gene. This CDR3 has 15 amino acids.

The origin of this receptor is a man in his sixties or seventies with active COVID-19. The V gene is TRBV4-3, the J gene TRBJ2-5; the match to TRBD2 covers 11 bases. The sequencing input was peripheral blood. The CDR3 DNA sequence: TGCGCCAGCAGCCAAGATCTAGCGGGGGGAGAGACCCAGTACTTC. This codes for CASSQDLAGGETQYF.